A single sample is the source of the 11 T cell receptor beta chains below, sequenced in a study of cytomegalovirus exposure and HLA in healthy donors. Primers for the PCR totalled 60 Vbeta and 13 Jbeta. Libraries were prepared by immunoSEQ multiplex PCR; TCRdb keeps only in-frame clonotypes and omits some of them. The table lists nearly 110,000 clones, about two thirds of them singletons, with roughly 0.79% in the top ten. Sequencing was done on a sample of PBMCs. These receptors were obtained from a boy aged 5 to 17 in good health and CMV-seronegative.

This chain connects TRBV13 to TRBJ2-7, with 8 nucleotides matching TRBD1. V lost 5 bases, J lost 7 bases, and 10 bases stayed unmatched. The CDR3 totals 14 residues. Looked up from germline, CDR1 is PRHDT and CDR2 is FYEKMQ (reference sequence). CDR3 residues: CASSQTGTGEEQYF. The CDR3 DNA reads as TGTGCCAGCAGCCAAACCGGGACAGGTGAAGAGCAGTACTTC.

The rearrangement joins TRBV7-9 to TRBJ2-1; 13 bases are a match to TRBD2. The CDR3 has 16 amino acids. After removal of 5 bases from V and 7 bases from J, the junction contained 8 bases not matched to a gene. The V gene's germline CDR1 is SEHNR and CDR2 FQNEAQ (reference sequence). The CDR3 reads CASSPQGTSGANEQFF. The CDR3, as DNA: TGTGCCAGCAGCCCGCAGGGGACTAGCGGGGCTAATGAGCAGTTCTTC.

The chain has TRBV6-5 and TRBJ2-2; no clear D. This CDR3 is 15 amino acids long. Germline loops: CDR1 MNHEY, CDR2 SVGAGI. V shed 3 bases and J shed 5 bases, with 13 bases lying between them. CDR3 nucleotides: TGTGCCAGCAGTTATTTCCTCAGGCGTACCGGGGAGCTGTTTTTT. Residues: CASSYFLRRTGELFF.

V is TRBV25-1 and J is TRBJ2-5; 8 nucleotides line up with TRBD2. V dropped 8 bases and J dropped 7; count of bases not matched to a gene: 9. The germline V gene encodes CDR1 MGHDK and CDR2 SYGVNS. The length of the CDR3 is 13 residues. The DNA of the CDR3 is TGTGCCAGCCGCCCGGGAGGGCGTGGGACCCAGTACTTC. It is translated as CASRPGGRGTQYF.

This clone has a single count. The chain joins TRBV6-1 to TRBJ2-7; TRBD1 might be the D (6 bases). Trimming removed 11 bases at V and 1 base at J, with 18 bases between. This CDR3 spans 14 amino acids. The germline CDR1 and CDR2 sequences are MNHNS and SASEGT. CDR3 residues: CASQPQGWSYEQYF. CDR3 sequence (DNA): TGTGCCTCCCAGCCACAGGGTTGGTCCTACGAGCAGTACTTC.

This chain joins TRBV28 and TRBJ2-3, with D perhaps matching TRBD1 (6 bases). This CDR3 has 14 amino acids. Germline V gene lookup returns CDR1 MDHEN and CDR2 SYDVKM. V was clipped by 7 bases and J by 2 bases, with 13 bases between them. The CDR3 DNA reads TGTGCCAGCATCAGCGGACAGTCCACAGATACGCAGTATTTT. This translates into CASISGQSTDTQYF.

The rearrangement joins TRBV28 to TRBJ1-1; D call uncertain. CDR1 is MDHEN and CDR2 is SYDVKM in the germline V gene. The ends were cut back, 10 bases at V and 1 base at J, with 13 bases in the middle. The CDR3 is 13 residues long. The CDR3 nucleotides are TGTGCCACCTTGAGAGATTCGAACACTGAAGCTTTCTTT. This translates into CATLRDSNTEAFF.

The V call is TRBV4-1, the J call TRBJ1-5; D is ambiguous. The CDR3 runs to 16 residues. V lost 1 base and J 0 bases, leaving 10 bases between the germline ends. CDR1 is MGHRA, CDR2 YSYEKL, per germline. The CDR3 DNA sequence: TGCGCCAGCAGCCAAGGAAGCGTCGGTAGCAATCAGCCCCAGCATTTT. Protein sequence: CASSQGSVGSNQPQHF.

The chain carries TRBV5-1 and TRBJ1-6, with 8 bases aligning to TRBD1. V lost 4 bases, J lost 10 bases, and 10 bases stayed unmatched. The CDR3 covers 15 residues. Germline V gene data show CDR1 as SGHRS and CDR2 as YFSETQ. CDR3 sequence: CASSPDRVSQSPLHF. The CDR3 nucleotides are TGCGCCAGCAGCCCGGACAGGGTTTCACAATCACCCCTCCACTTT.

The chain couples TRBV28 to TRBJ2-1; perhaps TRBD2 as D (6 bases). V was cut by 5 bases and J by 7 bases, with 21 bases left in between. This CDR3 has 16 residues. CDR1 MDHEN and CDR2 SYDVKM come from the germline V gene. CDR3 in DNA: TGTGCCAGCAGTCGTTTCGACGGTTTCGGGGGAAATGAGCAGTTCTTC. Protein: CASSRFDGFGGNEQFF.

This clone was recorded once. For the CDR3, the DNA is TGTGCCAGCACAGGGAACACTGAAGCTTTCTTT. Its translation is CASTGNTEAFF. The rearrangement uses TRBV2 and TRBJ1-1, with no clear D. Germline V gene data show CDR1 as SNHLY and CDR2 as FYNNEI. Trimming took 7 bases from V and 1 from J, leaving 4 bases between them. The CDR3 consists of 11 residues. Combining the CDR3 with reference TRBV2 and TRBJ1-1 gives the whole variable domain EPEVTQTPSHQVTQMGQEVILRCVPISNHLYFYWYRQILGQKVEFLVSFYNNEISEKSEIFDDQFSVERPDGSNFTLKIRSTKLEDSAMYFCASTGNTEAFFGQGTRLTVV.